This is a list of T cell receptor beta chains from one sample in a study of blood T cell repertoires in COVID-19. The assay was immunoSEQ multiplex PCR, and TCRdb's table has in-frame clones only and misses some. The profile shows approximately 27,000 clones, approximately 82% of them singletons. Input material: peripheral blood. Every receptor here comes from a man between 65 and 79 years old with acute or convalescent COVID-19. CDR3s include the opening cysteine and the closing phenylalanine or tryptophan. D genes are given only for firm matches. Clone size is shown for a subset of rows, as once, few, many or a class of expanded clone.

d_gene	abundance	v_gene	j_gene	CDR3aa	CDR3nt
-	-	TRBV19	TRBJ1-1	CASSNTGRNTEAFF	TGTGCCAGTAGTAACACAGGGAGAAACACTGAAGCTTTCTTT
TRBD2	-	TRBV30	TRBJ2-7	CAWSGLATYEQYF	TGTGCCTGGAGTGGACTAGCGACCTACGAGCAGTACTTC
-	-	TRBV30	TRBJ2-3	CASVERASTDTQYF	TGTGCCTCTGTCGAGAGGGCCAGCACAGATACGCAGTATTTT
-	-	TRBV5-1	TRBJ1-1	CASSIGPGKDTEAFF	TGCGCCAGCAGCATCGGTCCAGGGAAGGACACTGAAGCTTTCTTT
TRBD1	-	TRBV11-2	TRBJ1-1	CASRRDRLNTEAFF	TGTGCCAGCAGAAGGGACAGGCTGAACACTGAAGCTTTCTTT
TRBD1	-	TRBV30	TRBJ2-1	CAWRVPGGNEQFF	TGTGCCTGGAGGGTTCCAGGGGGAAATGAGCAGTTCTTC
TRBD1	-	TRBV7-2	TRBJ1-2	CASSLATGADYGYTF	TGTGCCAGCAGCTTAGCGACAGGGGCAGACTATGGCTACACCTTC
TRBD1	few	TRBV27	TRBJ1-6	CASRARGRGLNSPLHF	TGTGCCAGCAGAGCCCGCGGCAGGGGGCTGAATTCACCCCTCCACTTT
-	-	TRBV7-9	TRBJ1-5	CASSPVDQPQHF	TGTGCCAGCTCCCCGGTTGATCAGCCCCAGCATTTT
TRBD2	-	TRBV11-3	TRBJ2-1	CASSLFSGASYNEQFF	TGTGCCAGCAGCCTCTTTAGCGGGGCATCCTACAATGAGCAGTTCTTC
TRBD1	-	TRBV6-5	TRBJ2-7	CASRRQGPYEQYF	TGTGCCAGCAGAAGACAGGGGCCCTACGAGCAGTACTTC
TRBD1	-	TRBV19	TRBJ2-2	CASTDKKGPGGTGELFF	TGTGCCAGTACCGACAAAAAGGGGCCAGGGGGCACCGGGGAGCTGTTTTTT
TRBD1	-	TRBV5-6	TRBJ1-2	CASSEPGQLAGTF	TGTGCCAGCAGCGAACCGGGACAGTTGGCCGGGACCTTC
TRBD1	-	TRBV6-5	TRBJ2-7	CAARDRNGEQYF	TGTGCCGCCCGGGACAGAAACGGAGAGCAGTACTTC
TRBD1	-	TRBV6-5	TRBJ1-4	CASSRQGVGEKLFF	TGTGCCAGCAGTCGACAGGGGGTCGGTGAAAAACTGTTTTTT
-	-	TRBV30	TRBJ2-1	CAWSSRGGTDEQFF	TGTGCCTGGAGTTCCCGAGGAGGGACCGATGAGCAGTTCTTC
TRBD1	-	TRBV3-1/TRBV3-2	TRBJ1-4	CASRRDSVEKLFF	TGTGCCAGCAGACGGGACAGCGTTGAAAAACTGTTTTTT
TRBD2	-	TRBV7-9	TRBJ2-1	CASSRTLAGRDEQFF	TGTGCCAGCAGCCGCACGCTAGCGGGACGTGATGAGCAGTTCTTC
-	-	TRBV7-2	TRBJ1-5	CASSLAIRVGQPQHF	TGTGCCAGCAGCTTAGCGATCAGGGTAGGCCAGCCCCAGCATTTT
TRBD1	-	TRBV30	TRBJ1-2	CARGTGGGYTF	TGTGCCCGCGGGACAGGGGGAGGCTACACCTTC
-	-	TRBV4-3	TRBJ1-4	CASSQDLRTNEKLFF	TGCGCCAGCAGCCAAGATCTGAGGACTAATGAAAAACTGTTTTTT
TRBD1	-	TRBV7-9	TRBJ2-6	CASSLARTGEASGANVLTF	TGTGCCAGCAGCTTAGCCAGGACAGGGGAGGCTTCTGGGGCCAACGTCCTGACTTTC
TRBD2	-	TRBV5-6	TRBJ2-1	CASSSRGLAGDNEQFF	TGTGCCAGCAGTTCGAGAGGACTAGCGGGAGACAATGAGCAGTTCTTC
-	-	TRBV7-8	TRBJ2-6	CASSRGGYPPGANVLTF	TGTGCCAGCAGCCGGGGAGGTTACCCGCCTGGGGCCAACGTCCTGACTTTC
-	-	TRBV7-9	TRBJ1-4	CASRRRGGTNEKLFF	TGTGCCAGCAGGCGCAGGGGTGGGACTAATGAAAAACTGTTTTTT
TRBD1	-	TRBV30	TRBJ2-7	CAWSIRGTAFYEQYF	TGTGCCTGGAGTATACGTGGGACAGCGTTCTACGAGCAGTACTTC
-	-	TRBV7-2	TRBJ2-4	CASSSEPGENIQYF	TGTGCCAGCAGCTCAGAACCAGGGGAAAACATTCAGTACTTC
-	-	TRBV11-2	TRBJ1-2	CASSQTGSNNYGYTF	TGTGCCAGCAGTCAAACAGGGTCTAACAACTATGGCTACACCTTC
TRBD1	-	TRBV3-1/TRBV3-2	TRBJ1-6	CASSQAGTGDSPLHF	TGTGCCAGCAGCCAAGCCGGGACAGGGGACTCACCCCTCCACTTT
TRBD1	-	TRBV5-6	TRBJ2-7	CASSLLGGTGDYEQYF	TGTGCCAGCAGCTTGTTAGGTGGGACAGGGGACTACGAGCAGTACTTC
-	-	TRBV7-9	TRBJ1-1	CASSLYDRNTEAFF	TGTGCCAGCAGCTTATATGACAGAAACACTGAAGCTTTCTTT
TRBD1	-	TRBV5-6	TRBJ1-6	CASSLWGTGYSPLHF	TGTGCCAGCAGCTTGTGGGGGACAGGATATTCACCCCTCCACTTT
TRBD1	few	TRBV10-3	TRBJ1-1	CAIGQGMAEAFF	TGTGCCATCGGACAGGGGATGGCTGAAGCTTTCTTT
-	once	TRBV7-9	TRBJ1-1	CASSFSGDTEAFF	TGTGCCAGCAGCTTCTCAGGGGACACTGAAGCTTTCTTT
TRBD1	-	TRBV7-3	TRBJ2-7	CASSFSGQGGDEQYF	TGTGCCAGCAGCTTCTCCGGACAGGGCGGCGACGAGCAGTACTTC
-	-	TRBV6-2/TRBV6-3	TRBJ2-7	CASTPLQGYSYEQYF	TGTGCCAGCACCCCGTTGCAGGGCTACTCCTACGAGCAGTACTTC
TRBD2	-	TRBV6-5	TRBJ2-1	CASRLAGGPNEQFF	TGTGCCAGCCGACTAGCGGGAGGGCCGAATGAGCAGTTCTTC
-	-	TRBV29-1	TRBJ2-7	CSVGGGKREQYF	TGCAGCGTTGGAGGAGGGAAGCGCGAGCAGTACTTC
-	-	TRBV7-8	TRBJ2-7	CASSLTVSSAESYEQYF	TGTGCCAGCAGCTTAACTGTGAGTAGCGCGGAATCCTACGAGCAGTACTTC
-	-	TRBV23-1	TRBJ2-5	CASSQSSGLAKETQYF	TGCGCCAGCAGTCAATCTAGTGGGCTAGCGAAAGAGACCCAGTACTTC
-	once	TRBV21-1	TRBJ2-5	CASPITGVGQETQYF	TGTGCCAGCCCCATAACAGGGGTTGGACAAGAGACCCAGTACTTC
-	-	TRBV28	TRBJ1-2	CASSFLGEIYGYTF	TGTGCCAGCAGTTTCCTCGGGGAAATTTATGGCTACACCTTC
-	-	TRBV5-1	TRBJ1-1	CASSQSTQPYGTEAFF	TGCGCCAGCAGCCAATCAACCCAACCTTACGGCACTGAAGCTTTCTTT
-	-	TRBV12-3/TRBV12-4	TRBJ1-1	CASSPGATEAFF	TGTGCCAGCAGTCCAGGGGCGACTGAAGCTTTCTTT
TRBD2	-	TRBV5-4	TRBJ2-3	CASSGEGSTDTQYF	TGTGCCAGCAGCGGGGAGGGAAGCACAGATACGCAGTATTTT
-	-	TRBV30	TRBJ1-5	CAWSVSGNQPQHF	TGTGCCTGGAGTGTTAGTGGCAATCAGCCCCAGCATTTT
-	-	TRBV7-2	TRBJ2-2	CASSGGTERTGELFF	TGTGCCAGCAGCGGCGGGACAGAACGCACCGGGGAGCTGTTTTTT
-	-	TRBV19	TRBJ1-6	CASGAGMDSPLHF	TGTGCCAGTGGGGCGGGGATGGATTCACCCCTCCACTTT
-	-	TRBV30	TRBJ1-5	CAWSKLTGDQPQHF	TGTGCCTGGAGTAAACTAACCGGGGATCAGCCCCAGCATTTT
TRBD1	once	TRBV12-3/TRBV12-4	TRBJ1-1	CASGQVGTEAFF	TGTGCCAGCGGACAGGTGGGCACTGAAGCTTTCTTT
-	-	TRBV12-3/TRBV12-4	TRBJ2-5	CASSPPSETQYF	TGTGCCAGCAGTCCCCCCTCAGAGACCCAGTACTTC
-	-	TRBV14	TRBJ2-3	CASSQFMTSTDTQYF	TGTGCCAGCAGCCAATTTATGACTAGCACAGATACGCAGTATTTT
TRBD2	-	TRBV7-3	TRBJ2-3	CASSPTGTSGSITQYF	TGTGCCAGCAGCCCAACCGGGACTAGCGGGAGTATAACGCAGTATTTT
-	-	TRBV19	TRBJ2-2	CASSTAGVTGELFF	TGTGCCAGTAGTACCGCCGGGGTGACCGGGGAGCTGTTTTTT
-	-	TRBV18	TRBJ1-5	CASSQGQGVNQPQHF	TGTGCCAGCTCCCAAGGACAAGGGGTCAATCAGCCCCAGCATTTT
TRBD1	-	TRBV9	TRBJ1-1	CASSVGDRGLTEAFF	TGTGCCAGCAGCGTAGGGGACAGGGGGCTTACTGAAGCTTTCTTT
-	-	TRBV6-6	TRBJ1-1	CASSLQGDTEAFF	TGTGCCAGCAGTCTACAAGGGGACACTGAAGCTTTCTTT